What follows are 11 T cell receptor beta chains derived from one specimen sequenced in a study of cytomegalovirus exposure and HLA in healthy donors. The table came from immunoSEQ multiplex PCR; TCRdb's copy has only in-frame clones and leaves some out. The table has approximately 270,000 clones, roughly 87% seen once. The sample taken for sequencing was PBMCs. These receptors were taken from a man younger than 35 in good health and CMV-seropositive.

V and J are TRBV2 and TRBJ2-1, with D possibly TRBD2 on 5 matching bases. CDR3 length: 18 amino acids. The V end lost 7 bases, the J end lost 3 bases, and 25 bases lay between the germline ends. CDR1 is SNHLY and CDR2 is FYNNEI in the germline V gene. In DNA form, the CDR3 reads TGTGCCAGCACCTTGGTACCTGCTCGGGGAAGCTTCTACAATGAGCAGTTCTTC. Its translation: CASTLVPARGSFYNEQFF.

This chain joins TRBV9 and TRBJ1-5; D possibly corresponds to TRBD1 (6 bases). Per the germline V gene, CDR1 is SGDLS and CDR2 is YYNGEE. Trimming removed 4 bases at V and 1 base at J, with 12 bases between. There are 15 residues in the CDR3. CDR3 residues: CASSPGARSNQPQHF. Here the CDR3 DNA reads TGTGCCAGCAGCCCGGGGGCACGAAGCAATCAGCCCCAGCATTTT.

This chain connects TRBV5-6 to TRBJ1-5; tentative D call: TRBD1 (6 bases). The V gene lost 2 bases and the J gene lost 4 bases, with 10 bases spanning the gap. Germline-derived CDR1 and CDR2 are SGHDT and YYEEEE. The CDR3 runs to 14 residues. The CDR3 region is CASSFWTENQPQHF. CDR3 coding DNA: TGTGCCAGCAGCTTCTGGACAGAAAATCAGCCCCAGCATTTT.

This clone was recorded a few times. V is TRBV27 and J is TRBJ2-7, with 9 bases matching TRBD2. This CDR3 is 17 amino acids long. Germline V gene sequence: CDR1 MNHEY, CDR2 SMNVEV (reference sequence). J was trimmed by 2 bases and V by 5 bases; bases with no gene match: 13. CDR3 DNA sequence: TGTGCCAGCAGTCCCAACCTTAGACTAGCGGCTCCCTACGAGCAGTACTTC. Translated, it gives CASSPNLRLAAPYEQYF.

This clone was seen only once. The chain joins TRBV7-9 to TRBJ1-4, with D perhaps TRBD1 (5 bases). V lost 0 bases to trimming and J lost 3 bases, with 8 bases between them. In germline, CDR1 is SEHNR, CDR2 FQNEAQ (reference sequence). This CDR3 spans 15 amino acids. CDR3 coding DNA: TGTGCCAGCAGCTTAGCGGGGGTGGCTAATGAAAAACTGTTTTTT. Protein: CASSLAGVANEKLFF. Looking up the rest from reference TRBV7-9 and TRBJ1-4 gives the full variable domain: DTGVSQNPRHKITKRGQNVTFRCDPISEHNRLYWYRQTLGQGPEFLTYFQNEAQLEKSRLLSDRFSAERPKGSFSTLEIQRTEQGDSAMYLCASSLAGVANEKLFFGSGTQLSVL.

In its sample, this clone was seen a few times. This sequence joins TRBV4-3 and TRBJ1-1; D gene uncertain. The germline CDR1 and CDR2 sequences are LGHNA and YSLEER. The CDR3 length is 13 residues. V lost 0 bases, J lost 5 bases, and 7 bases lay in between. The CDR3 sequence is CASSQERGTEAFF. In DNA, the CDR3 is TGCGCCAGCAGCCAAGAAAGAGGGACTGAAGCTTTCTTT.

This CDR3 is CASSPGGRGNQPQHF. CDR3 nucleotide sequence: TGTGCCAGCAGTCCGGGTGGAAGAGGCAATCAGCCCCAGCATTTT. The V call is TRBV27, the J call TRBJ1-5; D is undetermined. CDR1 MNHEY and CDR2 SMNVEV come from the germline V gene (reference sequence). The CDR3 contains 15 residues. Trimming shortened V by 5 bases and J by 2 bases, and 13 bases separated the two germline ends.

In its sample, this clone was seen a few times. This chain links TRBV2 with TRBJ2-1; D is uncertain. V was clipped by 8 bases and J by 1 base, with 15 bases between them. The CDR3 extends over 15 amino acids. CDR1 and CDR2 from the germline V gene are SNHLY and FYNNEI. The CDR3 is CASSPPSASYNEQFF. CDR3 sequence (DNA): TGTGCCAGCTCTCCTCCCAGCGCTTCCTACAATGAGCAGTTCTTC. The variable domain in full, with the rest retrieved from reference TRBV2 and TRBJ2-1, is EPEVTQTPSHQVTQMGQEVILRCVPISNHLYFYWYRQILGQKVEFLVSFYNNEISEKSEIFDDQFSVERPDGSNFTLKIRSTKLEDSAMYFCASSPPSASYNEQFFGPGTRLTVL.

CDR3: CASSFDRGNQPQHF. The CDR3 nucleotides are TGTGCCAGCAGCTTCGATAGGGGGAATCAGCCCCAGCATTTT. This chain joins TRBV7-2 and TRBJ1-5; D may be TRBD1 (6 bases). The CDR3 totals 14 residues. The V gene's germline CDR1 is SGHTA and CDR2 FQGNSA. The V end was cut by 3 bases, the J end by 4 bases, with 10 bases between.

The V call is TRBV5-5, the J call TRBJ2-7; maybe TRBD1 (6 bases). Germline V lookup: CDR1 SGHKS, CDR2 YYEKEE (reference sequence). The CDR3 covers 14 residues. The germline V and J ends were trimmed by 0 bases and 6 bases, with 13 bases remaining between them. Here the CDR3 reads CASSLGQGFREQYF. CDR3 DNA: TGTGCCAGCAGCTTGGGGCAGGGGTTTCGCGAGCAGTACTTC.

This chain links TRBV25-1 with TRBJ2-7, with a possible D match to TRBD2 (6 bases). The germline CDR1 and CDR2 sequences are MGHDK and SYGVNS. Trimming took off 8 bases at V and 6 bases at J, with 11 bases between the two ends. This CDR3 contains 11 residues. The CDR3 reads CASCRGSEQYF. CDR3 bases: TGTGCCAGCTGCCGGGGGTCCGAGCAGTACTTC.